This paragraph covers one T cell receptor (beta chain) sequence. This clonotype has only a few counts. Its antigen is still unknown. Base quality data are lacking; no much larger clone is found one base away. This entry belongs to a study of post-analysis software for immune sequencing data (dated by TCRdb to about 2015). About the study as a whole: Disease courses on record covered relapsing-remitting, secondary progressive and progressive-relapsing multiple sclerosis, though some patients had no subtype annotation. The patient repertoires were set against 10 or so previously published healthy control repertoires from donors whose ages ranged from 6 to 25 years. A subset of samples was prepared in parallel using single-end sample barcoding, then pooled and co-amplified after Illumina adapter ligation. The paper's findings and limits, for the study overall: Multiple sclerosis patients had significantly lower normalized Chao1 diversity than controls, a result that suggests substantial peripheral T-cell clonal expansion. The control group was slightly older than the multiple sclerosis patient group. Direct clustering with F measure revealed strong co-clustering of samples prepared in the same batch, which led to a batch-effect correction.

To demonstrate the VDJtools post-analysis software, the study profiled TCR beta repertoires from the peripheral blood of about 13 young patients with multiple sclerosis. The patients with multiple sclerosis were children and adolescents between about 6 and 15 years of age. Library construction relied on PCR. Sequencing took place on an Illumina HiSeq 2500. To reduce PCR and sequencing biases, unique molecular identifiers were incorporated into the TCR beta cDNA libraries. Roughly 500,000 cDNA molecules were obtained for every 1 to 10 million input T cells, so each molecule roughly corresponded to one T cell. Patient libraries were prepared and sequenced with the same protocol used for the earlier healthy control dataset. Within a given batch, samples were prepared together, multiplexed and sequenced on the same HiSeq lane. From the authors' description of their analysis: Raw barcoded reads were processed with MIGEC, discarding single-read molecular identifier groups before consensus assembly and CDR3 extraction. Clonotype tables were post-analysed with VDJtools, normalizing diversity by down-sampling all datasets to the smallest sample size. Repertoire overlap clustering matched CDR3 amino acid but not nucleotide sequences to correct batch-related cross-sample contamination. The public reads were run again by TCRdb, first through fastp at Q25 and then through MiXCR, and only productive beta chains were kept. Entries that share a CDR3 protein sequence are merged under the most common genes and DNA. The V and J calls reflect TCRdb's pipeline rather than the authors' work. The sample has about 800,000 distinct CDR3 sequences on record, 25% to 30% of them singletons. Together, the top ten hold roughly 0.53% of the sample.

This clonotype was sampled from a girl under 18 with multiple sclerosis. The sample taken for sequencing was blood.

The nucleotide sequence is given as TGTGCTAGTGGTTTAGGGCAGAACACTGAAGCTTTCTTT. Translated, this is CASGLGQNTEAFF. The chain uses TRBV12-5 and TRBJ1-1; no D gene is confidently identified. Inclusive of the bounding cysteine and phenylalanine, the CDR3 is 13 residues long. Just CDR3 DNA is preserved here, 39 bases in frame from base 1. V lost 3 bases and J lost 1 base; the stretch between them is 6 bases long. Per the germline V gene, LGHNT is the CDR1 and FRNRAP is the CDR2.